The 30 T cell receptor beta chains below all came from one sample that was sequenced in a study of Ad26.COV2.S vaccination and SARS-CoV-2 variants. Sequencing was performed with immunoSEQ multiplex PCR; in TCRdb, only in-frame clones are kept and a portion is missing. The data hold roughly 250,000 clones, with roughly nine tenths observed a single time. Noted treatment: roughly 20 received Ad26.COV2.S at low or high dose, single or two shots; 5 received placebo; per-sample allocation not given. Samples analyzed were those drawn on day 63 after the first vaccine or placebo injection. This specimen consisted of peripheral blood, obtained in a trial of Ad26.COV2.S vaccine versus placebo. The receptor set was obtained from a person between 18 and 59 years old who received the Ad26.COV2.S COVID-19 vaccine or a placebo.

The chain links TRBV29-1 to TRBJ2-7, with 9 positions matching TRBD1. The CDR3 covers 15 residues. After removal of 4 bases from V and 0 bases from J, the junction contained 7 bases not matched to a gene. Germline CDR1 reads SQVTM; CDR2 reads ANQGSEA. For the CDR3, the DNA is TGCAGCGTTGCCCGGGGGACAGGGACCTCCTACGAGCAGTACTTC. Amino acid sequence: CSVARGTGTSYEQYF.

DNA for the CDR3: TGTGCCTGGAGTCCCGGACAGGGGGACACTGAAGCTTTCTTT. Its protein product is CAWSPGQGDTEAFF. The chain has TRBV30 and TRBJ1-1; 10 bases are a match to TRBD1. The ends lost 2 bases at V and 3 bases at J; junction bases unmatched: 3. The CDR3 runs to 14 residues. The V gene's germline CDR1 is GTSNPN and CDR2 SVGIG (reference sequence).

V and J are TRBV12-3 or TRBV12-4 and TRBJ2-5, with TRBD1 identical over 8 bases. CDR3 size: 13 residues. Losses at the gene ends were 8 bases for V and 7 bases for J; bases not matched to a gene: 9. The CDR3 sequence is CASRGQVKGTQYF. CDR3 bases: TGTGCCAGCCGGGGACAGGTCAAGGGGACCCAGTACTTC.

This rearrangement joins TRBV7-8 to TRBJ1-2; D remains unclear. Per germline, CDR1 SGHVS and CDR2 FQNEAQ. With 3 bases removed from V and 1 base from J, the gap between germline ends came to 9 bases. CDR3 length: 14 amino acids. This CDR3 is CASSFRVGNYGYTF. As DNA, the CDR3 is TGTGCCAGCAGCTTTAGGGTCGGTAACTATGGCTACACCTTC.

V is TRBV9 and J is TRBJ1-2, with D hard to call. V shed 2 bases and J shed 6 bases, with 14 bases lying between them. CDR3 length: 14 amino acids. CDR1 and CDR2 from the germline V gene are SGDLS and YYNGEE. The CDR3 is CASSVRTRPHGYTF. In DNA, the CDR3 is TGTGCCAGCAGCGTGAGGACGCGCCCCCATGGCTACACCTTC.

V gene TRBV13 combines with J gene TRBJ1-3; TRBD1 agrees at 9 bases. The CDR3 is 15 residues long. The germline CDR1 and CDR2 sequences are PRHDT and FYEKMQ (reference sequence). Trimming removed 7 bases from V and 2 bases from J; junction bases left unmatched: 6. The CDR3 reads CASKAGQGPGNTIYF. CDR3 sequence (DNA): TGTGCCAGCAAAGCGGGACAGGGACCTGGAAACACCATATATTTT.

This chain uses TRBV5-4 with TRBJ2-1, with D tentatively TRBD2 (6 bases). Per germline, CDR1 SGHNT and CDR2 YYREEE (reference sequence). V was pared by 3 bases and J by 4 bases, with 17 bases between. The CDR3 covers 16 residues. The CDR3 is CASSYNVRDFYNEQFF. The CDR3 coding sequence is TGTGCCAGCAGCTATAACGTCCGGGACTTTTACAATGAGCAGTTCTTC. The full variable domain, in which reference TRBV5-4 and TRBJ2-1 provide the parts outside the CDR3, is ETGVTQSPTHLIKTRGQQVTLRCSSQSGHNTVSWYQQALGQGPQFIFQYYREEENGRGNFPPRFSGLQFPNYSSELNVNALELDDSALYLCASSYNVRDFYNEQFFGPGTRLTVL.

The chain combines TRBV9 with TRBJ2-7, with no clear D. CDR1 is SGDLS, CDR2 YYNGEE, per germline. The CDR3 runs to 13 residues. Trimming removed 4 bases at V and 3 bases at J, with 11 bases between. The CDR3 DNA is TGTGCCAGCAGCTCCCCCCCCCTCTACGAGCAGTACTTC. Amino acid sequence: CASSSPPLYEQYF.

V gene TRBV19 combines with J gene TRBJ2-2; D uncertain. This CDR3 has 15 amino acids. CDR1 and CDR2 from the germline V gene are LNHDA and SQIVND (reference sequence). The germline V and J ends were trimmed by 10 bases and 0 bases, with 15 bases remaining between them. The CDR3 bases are TGTGCCACCACAAGAGGACCGGCGAACACCGGGGAGCTGTTTTTT. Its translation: CATTRGPANTGELFF.

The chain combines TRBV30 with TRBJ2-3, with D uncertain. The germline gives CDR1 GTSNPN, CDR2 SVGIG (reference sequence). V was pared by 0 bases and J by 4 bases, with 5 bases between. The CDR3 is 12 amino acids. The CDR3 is CAWSVEPDTQYF. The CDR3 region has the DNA TGTGCCTGGAGTGTAGAGCCAGATACGCAGTATTTT.

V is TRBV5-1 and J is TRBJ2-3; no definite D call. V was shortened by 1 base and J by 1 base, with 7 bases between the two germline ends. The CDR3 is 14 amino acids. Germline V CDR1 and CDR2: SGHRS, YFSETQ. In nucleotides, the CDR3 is TGCGCCAGCAGCTTGTTTAGAGGCACAGATACGCAGTATTTT. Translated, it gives CASSLFRGTDTQYF. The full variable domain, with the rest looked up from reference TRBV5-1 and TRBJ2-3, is KAGVTQTPRYLIKTRGQQVTLSCSPISGHRSVSWYQQTPGQGLQFLFEYFSETQRNKGNFPGRFSGRQFSNSRSEMNVSTLELGDSALYLCASSLFRGTDTQYFGPGTRLTVL.

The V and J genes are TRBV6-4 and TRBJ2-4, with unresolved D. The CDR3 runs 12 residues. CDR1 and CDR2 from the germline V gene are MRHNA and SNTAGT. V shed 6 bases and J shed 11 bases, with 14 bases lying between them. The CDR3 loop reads CASSKWALVQYF. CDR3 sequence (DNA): TGTGCCAGCAGCAAATGGGCCCTGGTTCAGTACTTC.

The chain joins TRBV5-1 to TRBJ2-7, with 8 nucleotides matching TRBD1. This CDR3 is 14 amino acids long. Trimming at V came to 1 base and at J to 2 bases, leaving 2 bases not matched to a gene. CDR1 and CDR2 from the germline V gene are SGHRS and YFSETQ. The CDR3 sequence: CASSLTGGTYEQYV. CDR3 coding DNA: TGCGCCAGCAGCTTGACAGGGGGGACCTACGAGCAGTACGTC.

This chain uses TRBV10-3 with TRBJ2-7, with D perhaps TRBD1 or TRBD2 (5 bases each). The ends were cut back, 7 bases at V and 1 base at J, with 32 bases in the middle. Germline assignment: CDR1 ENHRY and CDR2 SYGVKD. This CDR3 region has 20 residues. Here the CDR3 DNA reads TGTGCCATCAAATTTATTTGGGATGGCGACGGGGTGACAGCTTCCTACGAGCAGTACTTC. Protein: CAIKFIWDGDGVTASYEQYF.

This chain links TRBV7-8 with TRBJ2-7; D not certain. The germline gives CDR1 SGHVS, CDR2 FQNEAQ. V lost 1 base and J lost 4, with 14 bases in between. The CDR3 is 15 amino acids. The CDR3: CASSLDLVREYEQYF. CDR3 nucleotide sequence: TGTGCCAGCAGCTTAGATCTGGTCCGCGAATACGAGCAGTACTTC.

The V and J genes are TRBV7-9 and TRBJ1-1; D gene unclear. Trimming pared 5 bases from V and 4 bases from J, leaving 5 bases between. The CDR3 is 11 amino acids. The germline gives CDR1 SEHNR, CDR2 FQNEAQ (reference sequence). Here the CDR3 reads CASSTVTEAFF. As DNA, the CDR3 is TGTGCCAGCAGCACCGTCACTGAAGCTTTCTTT.

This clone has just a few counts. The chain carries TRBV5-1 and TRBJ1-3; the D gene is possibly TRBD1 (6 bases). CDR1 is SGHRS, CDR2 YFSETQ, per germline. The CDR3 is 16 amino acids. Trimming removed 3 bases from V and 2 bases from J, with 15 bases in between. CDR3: CASSSEPGAAGNTIYF. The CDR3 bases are TGCGCCAGCAGCTCCGAGCCGGGGGCAGCTGGAAACACCATATATTTT.

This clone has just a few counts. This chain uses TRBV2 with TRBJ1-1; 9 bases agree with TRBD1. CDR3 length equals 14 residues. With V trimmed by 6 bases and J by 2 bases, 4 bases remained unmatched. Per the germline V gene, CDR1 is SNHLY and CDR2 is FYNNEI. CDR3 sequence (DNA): TGTGCCAGCAGGAAGGGACAGGGAAACACTGAAGCTTTCTTT. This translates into CASRKGQGNTEAFF.

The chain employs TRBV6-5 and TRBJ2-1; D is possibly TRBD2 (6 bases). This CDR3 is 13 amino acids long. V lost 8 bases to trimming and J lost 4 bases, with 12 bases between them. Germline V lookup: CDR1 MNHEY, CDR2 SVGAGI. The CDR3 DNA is TGTGCCAGCCAGGTAGGGACTTACAATGAGCAGTTCTTC. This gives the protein CASQVGTYNEQFF.

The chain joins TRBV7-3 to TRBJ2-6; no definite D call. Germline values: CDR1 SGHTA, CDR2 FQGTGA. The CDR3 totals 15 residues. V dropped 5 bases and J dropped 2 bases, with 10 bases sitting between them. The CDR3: CASSALGTGANVLTF. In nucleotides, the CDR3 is TGTGCCAGCAGCGCATTAGGGACTGGGGCCAACGTCCTGACTTTC.

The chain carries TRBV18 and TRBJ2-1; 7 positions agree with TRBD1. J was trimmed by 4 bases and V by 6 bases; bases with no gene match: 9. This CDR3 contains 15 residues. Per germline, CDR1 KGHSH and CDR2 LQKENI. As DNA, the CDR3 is TGTGCCAGCTCCAAATTACAGGGGCGATACAATGAGCAGTTCTTC. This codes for CASSKLQGRYNEQFF.

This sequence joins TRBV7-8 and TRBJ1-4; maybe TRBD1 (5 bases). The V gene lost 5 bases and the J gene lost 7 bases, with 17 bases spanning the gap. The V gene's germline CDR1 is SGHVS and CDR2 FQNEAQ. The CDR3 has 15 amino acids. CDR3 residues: CASSKRPADSEKLFF. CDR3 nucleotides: TGTGCCAGCAGCAAGAGACCAGCCGACAGTGAAAAACTGTTTTTT.

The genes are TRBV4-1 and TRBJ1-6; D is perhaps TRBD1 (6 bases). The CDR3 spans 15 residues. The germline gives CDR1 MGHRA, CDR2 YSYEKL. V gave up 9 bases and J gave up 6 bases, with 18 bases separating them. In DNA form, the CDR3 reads TGCGCCAGTCGACAGGTTGGGGGACTTAATTCACCCCTCCACTTT. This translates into CASRQVGGLNSPLHF.

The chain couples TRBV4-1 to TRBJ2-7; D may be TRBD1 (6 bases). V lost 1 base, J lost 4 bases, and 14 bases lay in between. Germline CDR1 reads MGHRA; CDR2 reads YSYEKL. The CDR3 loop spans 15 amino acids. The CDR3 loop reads CASSQVNRVRYEQYF. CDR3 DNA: TGCGCCAGCAGCCAAGTAAACAGGGTTCGTTACGAGCAGTACTTC.

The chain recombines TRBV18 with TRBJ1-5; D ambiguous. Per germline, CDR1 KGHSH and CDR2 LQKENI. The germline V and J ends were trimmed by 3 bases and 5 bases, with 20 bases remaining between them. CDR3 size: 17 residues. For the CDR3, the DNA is TGTGCCAGCTCACCCGTGCTGGCCTCACTTCCCGATCAGCCCCAGCATTTT. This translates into CASSPVLASLPDQPQHF.

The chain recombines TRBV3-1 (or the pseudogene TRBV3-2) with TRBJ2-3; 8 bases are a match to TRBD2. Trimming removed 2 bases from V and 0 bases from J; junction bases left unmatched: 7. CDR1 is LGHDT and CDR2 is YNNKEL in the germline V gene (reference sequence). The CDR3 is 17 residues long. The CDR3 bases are TGTGCCAGCAGCCAAAGGCGGGGGGCCCTTAGCACAGATACGCAGTATTTT. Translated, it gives CASSQRRGALSTDTQYF.

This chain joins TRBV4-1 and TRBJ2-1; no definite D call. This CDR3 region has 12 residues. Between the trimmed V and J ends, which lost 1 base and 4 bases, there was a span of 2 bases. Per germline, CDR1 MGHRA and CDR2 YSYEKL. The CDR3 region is CASSQGYNEQFF. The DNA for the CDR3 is TGCGCCAGCAGCCAAGGGTACAATGAGCAGTTCTTC.

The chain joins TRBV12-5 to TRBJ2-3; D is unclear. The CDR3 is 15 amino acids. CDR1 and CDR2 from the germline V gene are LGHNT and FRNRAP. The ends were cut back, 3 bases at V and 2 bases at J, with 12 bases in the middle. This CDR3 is CASGFWKGFTDTQYF. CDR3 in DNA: TGTGCTAGTGGTTTTTGGAAGGGCTTCACAGATACGCAGTATTTT.

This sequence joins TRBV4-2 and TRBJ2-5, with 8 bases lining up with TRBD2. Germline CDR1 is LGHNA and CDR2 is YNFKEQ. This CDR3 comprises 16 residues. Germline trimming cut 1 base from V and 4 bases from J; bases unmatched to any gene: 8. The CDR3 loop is CASSQGRAGGLETQYF. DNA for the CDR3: TGTGCCAGCAGCCAAGGACGGGCGGGAGGACTAGAGACCCAGTACTTC.

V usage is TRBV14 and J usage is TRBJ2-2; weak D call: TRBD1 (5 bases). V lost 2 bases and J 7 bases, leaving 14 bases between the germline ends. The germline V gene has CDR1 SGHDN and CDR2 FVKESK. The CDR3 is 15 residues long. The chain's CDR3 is CASSQWRRGIGELFF. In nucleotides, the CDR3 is TGTGCCAGCAGCCAATGGCGAAGGGGAATCGGGGAGCTGTTTTTT. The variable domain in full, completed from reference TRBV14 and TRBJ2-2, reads EAGVTQFPSHSVIEKGQTVTLRCDPISGHDNLYWYRRVMGKEIKFLLHFVKESKQDESGMPNNRFLAERTGGTYSTLKVQPAELEDSGVYFCASSQWRRGIGELFFGEGSRLTVL.